Shown below are 24 T cell receptor beta chains from a single sample sequenced in a study of monozygotic twins with inflammatory bowel disease. Each CDR3 protein gets one entry in TCRdb, which reprocessed the 5' RACE reads and gives no DNA. The repertoire shows about 380,000 distinct CDR3 sequences; the top ten hold 2% to 3%. The sequenced sample was blood. Receptor source: a human donor with ulcerative colitis or Crohn's disease, or a healthy co-twin of an affected twin (not recorded which).

V usage is TRBV11-1 and J usage is TRBJ1-1; absent DNA, TCRdb's TRBD1 call cannot be checked. Germline V gives CDR1 SGHAT, CDR2 FQDESV (reference sequence). The CDR3 has 14 amino acids. CDR3 loop: CASSQQGPVTEAFF.

The gene calls are TRBV12-3 or TRBV12-4 and TRBJ2-3; lacking DNA, the TRBD1 call made by TCRdb goes unchecked. There are 15 residues in the CDR3. The CDR3 reads CASSPGGPRTDTQYF.

The chain is built from TRBV19 and TRBJ2-7; TCRdb's D call of TRBD1 is untestable without DNA. CDR3 length: 14 residues. The germline V gene encodes CDR1 LNHDA and CDR2 SQIVND (reference sequence). CDR3 residues: CASSIGTATYEQYF.

This rearrangement joins TRBV30 to TRBJ2-3. Germline-derived CDR1 and CDR2 are GTSNPN and SVGIG (reference sequence). The CDR3 extends over 11 amino acids. The CDR3 spells CAWSVVQTQYF.

The rearrangement links TRBV7-2 to TRBJ1-2; checking the TCRdb D call of TRBD1 is not possible without DNA. The CDR3 loop spans 14 amino acids. Germline CDR1 is SGHTA and CDR2 is FQGNSA. The chain's CDR3 is CASSLGQLLYGYTF.

The rearrangement joins TRBV21-1 to TRBJ2-3. TRBV21-1 is given as a pseudogene. CDR3 length equals 12 residues. This CDR3 reads CASSTERDTQYF.

The genes are TRBV29-1 and TRBJ2-1. CDR3 length: 15 amino acids. CDR1 SQVTM and CDR2 ANQGSEA come from the germline V gene. This CDR3 is CSVQSGGDSYNEQFF.

J is TRBJ1-5 and V is TRBV7-2; TCRdb's D gene call, TRBD1, goes unchecked for lack of DNA. Germline V gene sequence: CDR1 SGHTA, CDR2 FQGNSA. The CDR3 spans 15 residues. CDR3 sequence: CASSLAAQGNQPQHF.

This chain connects TRBV5-1 to TRBJ2-3; TCRdb names TRBD1, which stays unverified in the absence of DNA. The CDR3 covers 15 residues. Germline V lookup: CDR1 SGHRS, CDR2 YFSETQ. This CDR3 is CASRVLGVSTDTQYF. The whole variable domain, remainder taken from reference TRBV5-1 and TRBJ2-3, is KAGVTQTPRYLIKTRGQQVTLSCSPISGHRSVSWYQQTPGQGLQFLFEYFSETQRNKGNFPGRFSGRQFSNSRSEMNVSTLELGDSALYLCASRVLGVSTDTQYFGPGTRLTVL.

The chain is built from TRBV7-9 and TRBJ2-7; TCRdb's assignment of TRBD1 cannot be checked, as there is no DNA. The germline gives CDR1 SEHNR, CDR2 FQNEAQ (reference sequence). The length of the CDR3 is 14 residues. This CDR3 reads CASSPAGASYEQYF.

J is TRBJ1-5 and V is TRBV24-1; the TCRdb D gene call, TRBD1, has no DNA to confirm it. This CDR3 has 14 amino acids. In germline, CDR1 is KGHDR, CDR2 SFDVKD. The CDR3 protein is CATSEGGFNQPQHF.

The chain combines TRBV12-3 or TRBV12-4 with TRBJ2-3; the D call from TCRdb, TRBD2, cannot be confirmed without DNA. CDR3 length equals 15 residues. CDR3 residues: CASRPLAGITDTQYF.

This rearrangement joins TRBV5-1 to TRBJ2-2; TCRdb returns TRBD1, unconfirmable since there is no DNA. The CDR3 is 16 amino acids. Germline CDR1 SGHRS, CDR2 YFSETQ. The CDR3 reads CASSRAGETNTGELFF. Drawing the rest from reference TRBV5-1 and TRBJ2-2, the complete variable domain is KAGVTQTPRYLIKTRGQQVTLSCSPISGHRSVSWYQQTPGQGLQFLFEYFSETQRNKGNFPGRFSGRQFSNSRSEMNVSTLELGDSALYLCASSRAGETNTGELFFGEGSRLTVL.

The rearrangement uses TRBV25-1 and TRBJ2-7; TCRdb indicates TRBD1, and absent DNA this call remains unverified. Germline values: CDR1 MGHDK, CDR2 SYGVNS. The CDR3 extends over 15 amino acids. CDR3 sequence: CASSDFATGIFEQYF.

The genes are TRBV5-1 and TRBJ2-2. Germline assignment: CDR1 SGHRS and CDR2 YFSETQ. The CDR3 extends over 15 amino acids. CDR3: CASSAGFTNTGELFF. The full variable domain, with the rest looked up from reference TRBV5-1 and TRBJ2-2, is KAGVTQTPRYLIKTRGQQVTLSCSPISGHRSVSWYQQTPGQGLQFLFEYFSETQRNKGNFPGRFSGRQFSNSRSEMNVSTLELGDSALYLCASSAGFTNTGELFFGEGSRLTVL.

The V gene is TRBV6-2 or TRBV6-3, the J gene TRBJ1-5; TCRdb's assignment of TRBD1 cannot be checked, as there is no DNA. The CDR3 has 19 residues. Germline CDR1 and CDR2: MNHEY and SVGEGT. The CDR3 loop reads CASSLWPNPGTGVDQPQHF.

The gene calls are TRBV6-5 and TRBJ2-7; as DNA is missing, the TRBD1 call by TCRdb cannot be tested. Germline V CDR1 and CDR2: MNHEY, SVGAGI. This CDR3 has 14 amino acids. The CDR3 here is CASSYERGAYEQYF.

The V and J genes are TRBV29-1 and TRBJ2-2; TCRdb calls TRBD1, which cannot be checked without DNA. Per germline, CDR1 SQVTM and CDR2 ANQGSEA. The CDR3 is made up of 16 amino acids. The CDR3 sequence: CSVSTGFGEWTGELFF.

The genes are TRBV12-3 or TRBV12-4 and TRBJ1-3. The CDR3 loop spans 14 amino acids. The chain's CDR3 is CASSLVRRGNTIYF.

This sequence joins TRBV5-1 and TRBJ2-3. The germline CDR1 and CDR2 sequences are SGHRS and YFSETQ. The CDR3 totals 15 residues. CDR3 protein: CASSLEHPSTDTQYF. The full variable domain, with the rest looked up from reference TRBV5-1 and TRBJ2-3, is KAGVTQTPRYLIKTRGQQVTLSCSPISGHRSVSWYQQTPGQGLQFLFEYFSETQRNKGNFPGRFSGRQFSNSRSEMNVSTLELGDSALYLCASSLEHPSTDTQYFGPGTRLTVL.

The chain is built from TRBV20-1 and TRBJ2-3; as DNA is missing, the TRBD2 call by TCRdb cannot be tested. Germline V gives CDR1 DFQATT, CDR2 SNEGSKA (reference sequence). The CDR3 spans 15 residues. The CDR3: CSASTSGGVTDTQYF.

V is TRBV9 and J is TRBJ1-1. CDR1 SGDLS and CDR2 YYNGEE come from the germline V gene. The CDR3 consists of 13 residues. The CDR3 sequence: CASSGGQDFTAFF.

This chain uses TRBV10-3 with TRBJ2-1; TCRdb names TRBD2, which stays unverified in the absence of DNA. Per the germline V gene, CDR1 is ENHRY and CDR2 is SYGVKD. The length of the CDR3 is 16 residues. CDR3 sequence: CAISPSASGGYNEQFF.

The V gene is TRBV27, the J gene TRBJ1-1; no DNA is available, so the TRBD1 call from TCRdb remains unchecked. CDR1 is MNHEY and CDR2 is SMNVEV in the germline V gene (reference sequence). This CDR3 spans 13 amino acids. The CDR3 spells CASIPHSGTEAFF.